The present entry profiles one T cell receptor beta chain with its context. Participant age was roughly 18 to 95 years, and participants resided in approximately 24 US areas. Sequenced by immunoSEQ multiplex PCR; TCRdb stores in-frame clones only, minus some. The sample has 300,000 to 400,000 clones, 80% to 90% seen once. The source of the sample is a study of blood T cell repertoires in COVID-19. Across the whole study: Sources were T cells, B-cell-depleted T cells, or PBMCs; the material itself was cDNA or gDNA.

The origin of this receptor is a woman in her thirties or forties with acute COVID-19. The sample was PBMCs or T cells enriched from blood (not recorded which).

In DNA, the CDR3 is TGTGCCTGTATGGACAGGGGGAACACTGAAGCTTTCTTT. Its protein is CACMDRGNTEAFF. The genes are TRBV6-1 and TRBJ1-1, with 9 bases fitting TRBD1. Germline loops: CDR1 MNHNS, CDR2 SASEGT. CDR3 length: 13 residues. V lost 11 bases to trimming and J lost 1 base; unmatched junction nucleotides: 5.